This T cell receptor beta chain was captured by sequencing in a study of shared clonotypes between healthy human individuals. Study information: Each donor's CD8 memory used one plate, CD8 naive two, each CD4 subset three.

Naive CD8 populations comprised CD45RO-negative cells positively selected for CCR7, excluding terminally differentiated effector memory CD45RA+ cells. Repertoires were generated with immunoSEQ multiplex PCR, while TCRdb's copy carries only in-frame clones and drops some. This repertoire shows about 800,000 clones, just over 95% found once; its top ten account for over 0.2%. V was shortened by 4 bases and J by 2 bases, with 9 bases between the two germline ends. Germline loops: CDR1 SQVTM, CDR2 ANQGSEA. The CDR3 is 12 residues long. Source material: naive CD8+ T cells sorted from blood. The source of this sequence is a man aged 30 to 39 in good health. This chain joins TRBV29-1 and TRBJ2-7; D gene ambiguous. CDR3: CSVGQPAYEQYF. CDR3 DNA sequence: TGCAGCGTTGGCCAACCAGCCTACGAGCAGTACTTC.